This T cell receptor (beta chain) derives from a study of T-cell reconstitution after alpha-beta-depleted transplantation in children. Whole-study findings and limits: Among T cells one year after transplant, newly produced cells accounted for most counts and diversity. The study reportedly traced alpha-beta T cells about two months after transplant to several hundred expanded graft clones. For some patients, TCRbeta diversity was high at day 60 because of recipient T cells and thymic progenitors that survived.

This clonotype occurred many times. What it recognizes is unknown. The V gene lost 4 bases and the J gene lost 1 base, with 19 bases spanning the gap. Germline-derived CDR1 and CDR2 are DFQATT and SNEGSKA (reference sequence). The CDR3 consists of 16 residues. Unique molecular identifiers were used in preparing the TCRbeta library. TCRdb fed the PCR reads into MiXCR, producing one record per CDR3 protein. Altogether some 9,700 distinct CDR3 sequences are present, approximately 15% being singletons, with the ten largest covering approximately 50%. The sequence derives from a male patient between 5 and 17 years old who had a stem cell transplant for acute lymphoblastic leukemia, so the T cells may come from the graft donor. Specimen: PBMCs, mostly from graft donor cells, collected 60 days after TCRalphabeta/CD19-depleted stem cell transplant. V usage is TRBV20-1 and J usage is TRBJ1-1; D gene ambiguous. The CDR3 DNA follows: TGCAGTGCTACCCCATTGAGGGCCGCGGCGAACACTGAAGCTTTCTTT. Translation: CSATPLRAAANTEAFF.